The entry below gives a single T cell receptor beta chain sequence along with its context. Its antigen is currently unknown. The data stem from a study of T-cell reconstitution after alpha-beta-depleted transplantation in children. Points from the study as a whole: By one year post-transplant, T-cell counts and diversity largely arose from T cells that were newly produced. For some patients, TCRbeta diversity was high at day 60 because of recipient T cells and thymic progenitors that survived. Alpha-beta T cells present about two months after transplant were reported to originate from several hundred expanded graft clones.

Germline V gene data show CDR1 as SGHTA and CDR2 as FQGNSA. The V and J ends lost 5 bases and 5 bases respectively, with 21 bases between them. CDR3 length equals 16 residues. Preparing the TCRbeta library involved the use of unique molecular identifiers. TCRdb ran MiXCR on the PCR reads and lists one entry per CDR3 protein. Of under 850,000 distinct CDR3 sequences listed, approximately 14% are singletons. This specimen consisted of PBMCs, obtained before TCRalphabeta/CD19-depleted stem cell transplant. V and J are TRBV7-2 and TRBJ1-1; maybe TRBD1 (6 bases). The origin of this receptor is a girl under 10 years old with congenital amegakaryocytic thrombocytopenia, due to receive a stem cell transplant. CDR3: CASSRPSGGSETEAFF. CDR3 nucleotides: TGTGCCAGCAGCCGCCCGAGCGGGGGCAGTGAGACTGAAGCTTTCTTT.